The 24 T cell receptor beta chains in this list originate from one sample, sequenced in a study of T cells in tumors after PD-1 blockade. Profiled with immunoSEQ multiplex PCR; TCRdb holds only in-frame clones, not every one. This sample yields 13,000 to 15,000 clones, of which around 62% are seen a single time; over 25% belongs to the top ten. The sample in question was tumor tissue, obtained after anti-PD-1 treatment. The receptors come from a human donor with cutaneous squamous cell carcinoma.

Judged by abundance, this clone is medium-sized. This chain joins TRBV29-1 and TRBJ2-2, with 7 bases aligning to TRBD1. J lost 6 bases, V lost 0 bases, and 10 bases had no gene match. Germline V gives CDR1 SQVTM, CDR2 ANQGSEA. CDR3 length: 16 residues. The CDR3 loop reads CSVEDLAGGVSGELFF. CDR3 nucleotides: TGCAGCGTTGAAGATCTCGCAGGGGGAGTTTCCGGGGAGCTGTTTTTT.

Sample share makes this clone large. The chain carries TRBV5-6 and TRBJ1-2; no firm D call. Germline CDR1 is SGHDT and CDR2 is YYEEEE. Trimming pared 0 bases from V and 7 bases from J, leaving 16 bases between. The CDR3 sequence is 15 residues long. DNA of the CDR3: TGTGCCAGCAGCTTGGCTGCAGTTTCAAGAGGTGGCTACACCTTC. Translation: CASSLAAVSRGGYTF. The full variable domain, completed using reference TRBV5-6 and TRBJ1-2, is DAGVTQSPTHLIKTRGQQVTLRCSPKSGHDTVSWYQQALGQGPQFIFQYYEEEERQRGNFPDRFSGHQFPNYSSELNVNALLLGDSALYLCASSLAAVSRGGYTFGSGTRLTVV.

The genes are TRBV19 and TRBJ1-6; the match to TRBD1 covers 7 bases. The CDR3 totals 18 residues. The ends lost 3 bases at V and 9 bases at J; junction bases unmatched: 17. Germline CDR1 and CDR2: LNHDA and SQIVND (reference sequence). This CDR3 reads CASSMGGQDAISRSPLHF. CDR3 in DNA: TGTGCCAGTAGTATGGGTGGACAGGACGCGATATCACGTTCACCCCTCCACTTT.

The genes are TRBV5-1 and TRBJ2-5, with a possible D match to TRBD2 (6 bases). The germline CDR1 and CDR2 sequences are SGHRS and YFSETQ. The CDR3 sequence is 15 residues long. V dropped 0 bases and J dropped 5 bases, with 14 bases sitting between them. This CDR3 is CASSLDSTSLETQYF. The CDR3 DNA sequence: TGCGCCAGCAGCTTGGACTCGACTAGTCTTGAGACCCAGTACTTC.

This clone was observed a few times. The chain joins TRBV28 to TRBJ1-5; D perhaps matches TRBD1 (6 bases). The germline V gene has CDR1 MDHEN and CDR2 SYDVKM. Deletions cut 6 bases from V and 6 bases from J, with 21 bases between. The CDR3 is 16 residues long. CDR3 loop: CASRSSGDELGQPQHF. The CDR3 DNA is TGTGCCAGCAGATCCTCAGGGGACGAGCTGGGTCAGCCCCAGCATTTT.

The chain combines TRBV10-3 with TRBJ2-1; 15 bases line up with TRBD2. Per germline, CDR1 ENHRY and CDR2 SYGVKD. CDR3 length equals 13 residues. Trimming cost V 11 bases and J 9 bases; bases outside gene matches: 5. DNA for the CDR3: TGTGCCCTAGGACTAGCGGGGGGGCCTGAGCAGTTCTTC. It translates to CALGLAGGPEQFF.

The rearrangement links TRBV6-6 to TRBJ1-2, with a weak D call TRBD1 (6 bases). CDR1 and CDR2 from the germline V gene are MNHNY and SVGAGI (reference sequence). The CDR3 runs to 15 residues. The V and J ends lost 0 bases and 2 bases respectively, with 10 bases between them. The CDR3 sequence is CASSYSQGLNYGYTF. Written as DNA, the CDR3 is TGTGCCAGCAGTTACTCCCAGGGGTTAAACTATGGCTACACCTTC.

V and J are TRBV2 and TRBJ2-1; D might be TRBD2 (5 bases). The germline V gene has CDR1 SNHLY and CDR2 FYNNEI. V lost 6 bases and J lost 9, with 18 bases in between. The CDR3 spans 14 residues. The DNA for the CDR3 is TGTGCCAGCAGAGCTATACTAGAAGCGGCTGAGCAGTTCTTC. Translating it yields CASRAILEAAEQFF.

Regarding this clone: Other DNA sequences in the sample encode the same CDR3. V usage is TRBV7-9 and J usage is TRBJ1-1, with no clear D. With 5 bases removed from V and 1 base from J, the gap between germline ends came to 8 bases. The CDR3 extends over 13 amino acids. Germline values: CDR1 SEHNR, CDR2 FQNEAQ (reference sequence). The CDR3 coding sequence is TGTGCCAGCAGCCTAAGACAGAACACTGAAGCTTTCTTT. Amino acids: CASSLRQNTEAFF.

V is TRBV7-9 and J is TRBJ2-1, with TRBD1 matching over 11 bases. Germline trimming cut 4 bases from V and 3 bases from J; bases unmatched to any gene: 2. The V gene's germline CDR1 is SEHNR and CDR2 FQNEAQ (reference sequence). CDR3 length: 15 residues. The CDR3 sequence: CASSSGTGGYNEQFF. In nucleotides, the CDR3 is TGTGCCAGCAGCTCAGGGACAGGGGGCTACAATGAGCAGTTCTTC.

The rearrangement joins TRBV15 to TRBJ2-7, with a tentative D call TRBD2 (5 bases). V was trimmed by 1 base and J by 3 bases, leaving 7 bases between them. Per the germline V gene, CDR1 is LNHNV and CDR2 is YYDKDF (reference sequence). This CDR3 contains 13 residues. The CDR3 DNA follows: TGTGCCACCAGCAGAGGTAGCGACTACGAGCAGTACTTC. Amino acid sequence: CATSRGSDYEQYF.

A few counts support this clone. V gene TRBV4-1 combines with J gene TRBJ2-3, with 9 positions matching TRBD2. Losses at the gene ends were 1 base for V and 5 bases for J; bases not matched to a gene: 7. Germline assignment: CDR1 MGHRA and CDR2 YSYEKL. This CDR3 is built from 16 residues. Here the CDR3 reads CASSQGLRGGQDTQYF. DNA for the CDR3: TGCGCCAGCAGCCAAGGGTTGCGGGGGGGCCAAGATACGCAGTATTTT.

This chain links TRBV5-4 with TRBJ1-1, with D hard to call. The CDR3 runs 13 residues. CDR1 and CDR2 (germline): SGHNT, YYREEE (reference sequence). Trimming stripped 1 base from V and 2 bases from J, with 6 bases between. The CDR3 bases are TGTGCCAGCAGCTTGTCAACTAACACTGAAGCTTTCTTT. Translated: CASSLSTNTEAFF.

The V and J genes are TRBV19 and TRBJ2-2, with D perhaps matching TRBD1 (6 bases). CDR1 is LNHDA, CDR2 SQIVND, per germline (reference sequence). V gave up 7 bases and J gave up 1 base, with 13 bases separating them. CDR3 size: 15 residues. The CDR3: CASTYRGQNTGELFF. CDR3 DNA: TGTGCCAGTACCTATCGGGGACAGAACACCGGGGAGCTGTTTTTT. Filled out from reference TRBV19 and TRBJ2-2, the complete variable domain reads DGGITQSPKYLFRKEGQNVTLSCEQNLNHDAMYWYRQDPGQGLRLIYYSQIVNDFQKGDIAEGYSVSREKKESFPLTVTSAQKNPTAFYLCASTYRGQNTGELFFGEGSRLTVL.

J is TRBJ2-1 and V is TRBV2; 7 bases fit TRBD2. In germline, CDR1 is SNHLY, CDR2 FYNNEI. The CDR3 loop spans 14 amino acids. Trimming cost V 6 bases and J 4 bases; bases outside gene matches: 6. The CDR3 nucleotides are TGTGCCAGCAGGGAGCGGGAAGGTTACAATGAGCAGTTCTTC. It is translated as CASREREGYNEQFF.

This chain joins TRBV6-5 and TRBJ2-1; the D is unclear. Trimming left V 1 base short and J 9 bases short, with 10 bases between. CDR1 and CDR2 from the germline V gene are MNHEY and SVGAGI. This CDR3 is 13 amino acids long. The CDR3 DNA reads TGTGCCAGCAGTTACTTCTCTACCAGTGAGCAGTTCTTC. Encoded protein: CASSYFSTSEQFF.

Relative to its sample, this clone is medium-sized (0.01 to 0.1%). The chain employs TRBV19 and TRBJ2-1; D is unresolved. Between the trimmed V and J ends, which lost 8 bases and 1 base, there was a span of 6 bases. There are 12 residues in the CDR3. Germline V gives CDR1 LNHDA, CDR2 SQIVND (reference sequence). The CDR3 DNA reads as TGTGCCAGTGAGACTTCCTACAATGAGCAGTTCTTC. Translated, it gives CASETSYNEQFF.

The CDR3 DNA follows: TGCGCCAGCAGCTTGGATTCGGGGACGAACACTGAAGCTTTCTTT. Translating gives CASSLDSGTNTEAFF. The gene calls are TRBV5-1 and TRBJ1-1, with a possible D match to TRBD1 (5 bases). The CDR3 contains 15 residues. Germline lookup yields CDR1 SGHRS and CDR2 YFSETQ. Trimming took off 0 bases at V and 1 base at J, with 10 bases between the two ends.

This clone has a single count. This chain links TRBV19 with TRBJ1-4; D might be TRBD1 (6 bases). This CDR3 region has 15 residues. CDR1 is LNHDA and CDR2 is SQIVND in the germline V gene (reference sequence). Trimming stripped 5 bases from V and 6 bases from J, with 16 bases between. CDR3 region: CASSPRTVVDEKLFF. The CDR3 DNA reads as TGTGCCAGTAGTCCAAGGACAGTTGTAGATGAAAAACTGTTTTTT.

The rearrangement uses TRBV9 and TRBJ1-5; 11 bases are a match to TRBD1. Germline V gene data show CDR1 as SGDLS and CDR2 as YYNGEE. V gave up 4 bases and J gave up 0 bases; unmatched junction bases: 18. The CDR3 runs 21 residues. The CDR3, as DNA: TGTGCCAGCAGCATCGAACAAGCCGGGACAGGGGGGCGATATAGCAATCAGCCCCAGCATTTT. This gives the protein CASSIEQAGTGGRYSNQPQHF.

This chain links TRBV30 with TRBJ1-2; D is perhaps TRBD1 (5 bases). V was pared by 0 bases and J by 5 bases, with 13 bases between. Germline CDR1 and CDR2: GTSNPN and SVGIG (reference sequence). The CDR3 is 14 residues long. CDR3 residues: CAWSVAGREYGYTF. The CDR3 DNA reads as TGTGCCTGGAGTGTAGCGGGACGGGAGTATGGCTACACCTTC.

This chain links TRBV2 with TRBJ2-5; weak D call: TRBD1 (6 bases). Germline V gene sequence: CDR1 SNHLY, CDR2 FYNNEI. This CDR3 contains 13 residues. V lost 5 bases, J lost 4 bases, and 11 bases lay in between. The CDR3 DNA follows: TGTGCCAGCAGTAACAGGGCCTCAGAGACCCAGTACTTC. Encoded protein: CASSNRASETQYF.

The sample holds one count of this clone. The rearrangement links TRBV4-2 to TRBJ2-3; 8 bases line up with TRBD2. The germline CDR1 and CDR2 sequences are LGHNA and YNFKEQ. Trimming at V came to 4 bases and at J to 2 bases, leaving 8 bases not matched to a gene. This CDR3 comprises 16 residues. The CDR3 spells CASSRGLRGVTDTQYF. As DNA, the CDR3 is TGTGCCAGCAGCCGCGGGTTGCGGGGGGTCACAGATACGCAGTATTTT.

The rearrangement links TRBV5-8 to TRBJ2-3; 10 bases match TRBD1. This CDR3 has 14 amino acids. V was clipped by 4 bases and J by 5 bases; unmatched bases: 4. Germline loops: CDR1 SGHTS, CDR2 YDEGEE. The CDR3, as DNA: TGTGCCAGCAGCCGGACAGGGGGTATAGATACGCAGTATTTT. Its protein is CASSRTGGIDTQYF.